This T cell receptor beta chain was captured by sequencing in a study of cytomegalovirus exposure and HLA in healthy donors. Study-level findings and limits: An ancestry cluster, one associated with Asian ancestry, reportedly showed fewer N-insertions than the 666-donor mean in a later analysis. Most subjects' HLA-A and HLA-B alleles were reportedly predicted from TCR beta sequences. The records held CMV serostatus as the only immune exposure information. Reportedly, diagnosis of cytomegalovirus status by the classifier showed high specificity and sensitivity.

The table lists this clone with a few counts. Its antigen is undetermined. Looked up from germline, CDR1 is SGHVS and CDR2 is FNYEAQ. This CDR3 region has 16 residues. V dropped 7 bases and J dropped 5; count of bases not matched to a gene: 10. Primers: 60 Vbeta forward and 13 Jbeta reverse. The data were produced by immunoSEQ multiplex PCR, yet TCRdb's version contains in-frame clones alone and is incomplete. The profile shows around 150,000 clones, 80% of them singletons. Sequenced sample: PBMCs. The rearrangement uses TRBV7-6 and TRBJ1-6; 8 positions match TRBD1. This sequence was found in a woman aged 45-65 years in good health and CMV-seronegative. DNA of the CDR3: TGTGCCAGCACCTCTCAGGGGGCTCAGAATAATTCACCCCTCCACTTT. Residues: CASTSQGAQNNSPLHF.